A single sample gave rise to the 20 T cell receptor beta chains below, sequenced in a study of T cell changes during pregnancy in multiple sclerosis. Using immunoSEQ multiplex PCR, the repertoire was profiled, and TCRdb retains in-frame clones only, with some absent. The data hold about 56,000 clones, with 70% to 90% observed a single time. The sample consisted of CD4+ T cells from peripheral blood mononuclear cells, taken in the third trimester of pregnancy. These receptors originate from a female donor with multiple sclerosis, enrolled in a pregnancy study.

The J gene is TRBJ2-1, the V gene TRBV18, with D perhaps TRBD2 (6 bases). CDR1 is KGHSH and CDR2 is LQKENI in the germline V gene. The CDR3 runs to 14 residues. V was clipped by 6 bases and J by 0 bases, with 9 bases between them. CDR3 region: CASSPTSSYNEQFF. The CDR3 region has the DNA TGTGCCAGCTCCCCGACTAGCTCCTACAATGAGCAGTTCTTC.

This clone occurred many times. V gene TRBV6-5 combines with J gene TRBJ1-2, with TRBD1 matching 10 bases. The germline V gene encodes CDR1 MNHEY and CDR2 SVGAGI. The ends lost 5 bases at V and 8 bases at J; junction bases unmatched: 11. CDR3 size: 15 residues. CDR3 amino acids: CASSAPGTGVSGYTF. In DNA form, the CDR3 reads TGTGCCAGCAGTGCTCCCGGGACAGGGGTTAGCGGCTACACCTTC.

The V and J genes are TRBV9 and TRBJ1-6; tentative D call: TRBD1 (5 bases). V was shortened by 2 bases and J by 6 bases, with 21 bases between the two germline ends. CDR3 length: 18 amino acids. Germline CDR1 is SGDLS and CDR2 is YYNGEE. The CDR3 loop is CASSVQEQGRLSNSPLHF. CDR3 DNA sequence: TGTGCCAGCAGCGTTCAGGAGCAGGGTCGCCTTTCTAATTCACCCCTCCACTTT.

V usage is TRBV29-1 and J usage is TRBJ1-2, with TRBD1 identical over 8 bases. There are 13 residues in the CDR3. Germline values: CDR1 SQVTM, CDR2 ANQGSEA. Losses at the gene ends were 6 bases for V and 3 bases for J; bases not matched to a gene: 6. The CDR3 region is CSVKDRGDYGYTF. Written as DNA, the CDR3 is TGCAGCGTCAAAGACAGGGGTGACTATGGCTACACCTTC.

The chain uses TRBV10-1 and TRBJ1-2; tentative D call: TRBD1 (5 bases). Germline V gives CDR1 WNHNN, CDR2 SYGVQD (reference sequence). The CDR3 covers 13 residues. Deletions cut 5 bases from V and 4 bases from J, with 11 bases between. The CDR3 protein is CASSPDSIYGYTF. In DNA, the CDR3 is TGCGCCAGCAGTCCCGACAGTATCTATGGCTACACCTTC.

The chain employs TRBV6-5 and TRBJ2-1; 11 bases match TRBD2. This CDR3 has 15 residues. The V gene end was trimmed by 6 bases and the J gene end by 7 bases; junction bases not matched to a gene: 8. Germline lookup yields CDR1 MNHEY and CDR2 SVGAGI. The CDR3 coding sequence is TGTGCCAGCAGGTCCCTAGCGGGAGGCTCTAATGAGCAGTTCTTC. Translation gives CASRSLAGGSNEQFF.

This clone has a single count. The chain has TRBV7-9 and TRBJ2-7; D possibly corresponds to TRBD1 (5 bases). The length of the CDR3 is 15 residues. The V gene lost 4 bases and the J gene lost 4 bases, with 17 bases spanning the gap. The germline V gene encodes CDR1 SEHNR and CDR2 FQNEAQ (reference sequence). The CDR3 DNA reads TGTGCCAGCAGCTCGTATGATGGGGCGGATTACGAGCAGTACTTC. The encoded protein is CASSSYDGADYEQYF. The full variable domain, rest sourced from reference TRBV7-9 and TRBJ2-7, is DTGVSQNPRHKITKRGQNVTFRCDPISEHNRLYWYRQTLGQGPEFLTYFQNEAQLEKSRLLSDRFSAERPKGSFSTLEIQRTEQGDSAMYLCASSSYDGADYEQYFGPGTRLTVT.

This chain joins TRBV13 and TRBJ2-3, with 7 nucleotides matching TRBD2. The CDR3 is 13 residues long. Germline trimming cut 0 bases from V and 8 bases from J; bases unmatched to any gene: 2. CDR1 is PRHDT and CDR2 is FYEKMQ in the germline V gene (reference sequence). The CDR3 bases are TGTGCCAGCAGCTTAGGAAGGGAGGGTACGCAGTATTTT. Its protein is CASSLGREGTQYF.

V gene TRBV23-1 combines with J gene TRBJ1-6; no clear D. TRBV23-1 is annotated as an ORF whose role is uncertain. V was shortened by 0 bases and J by 0 bases, with 18 bases between the two germline ends. This CDR3 is 20 amino acids long. The CDR3 DNA reads TGCGCCAGCAGTCAATCGTTCCAGCTAGATATTAGCTCCTATAATTCACCCCTCCACTTT. Protein sequence: CASSQSFQLDISSYNSPLHF.

V and J are TRBV7-8 and TRBJ1-2, with a weak D call TRBD1 (5 bases). Germline V lookup: CDR1 SGHVS, CDR2 FQNEAQ. The CDR3 is 14 residues long. Trimming cost V 3 bases and J 6 bases, with 14 bases left between them. The CDR3 DNA follows: TGTGCCAGCAGCTTTGGGACGGGGGACGATGGCTACACCTTC. Amino acid sequence: CASSFGTGDDGYTF.

This clone was observed a handful of times. The rearrangement links TRBV30 to TRBJ1-6, with 7 bases matching TRBD1. Germline V gene sequence: CDR1 GTSNPN, CDR2 SVGIG (reference sequence). Unmatched junction bases numbered 9, after V lost 8 bases and J lost 11 bases. CDR3 size: 12 residues. The CDR3 reads CAVSRGTPPLHF. The CDR3 bases are TGTGCCGTGTCCAGGGGGACCCCACCCCTCCACTTT.

The J gene is TRBJ2-7, the V gene TRBV2, with D possibly being TRBD1 (6 bases). This CDR3 has 14 residues. CDR1 SNHLY and CDR2 FYNNEI come from the germline V gene. V dropped 3 bases and J dropped 10 bases, with 19 bases sitting between them. CDR3 sequence reads: CASSDQGQGRDQYF. CDR3 DNA sequence: TGTGCCAGCAGTGATCAGGGGCAGGGTAGGGACCAGTACTTC.

The V and J genes are TRBV7-9 and TRBJ1-5, with D perhaps matching TRBD1 (6 bases). Germline values: CDR1 SEHNR, CDR2 FQNEAQ (reference sequence). This CDR3 has 15 residues. The V end lost 1 base, the J end lost 2 bases, and 9 bases lay between the germline ends. The CDR3 nucleotides are TGTGCCAGCAGCTTAGGGTCAGGGGGCAATCAGCCCCAGCATTTT. This gives the protein CASSLGSGGNQPQHF.

The chain links TRBV4-1 to TRBJ2-5; possible D gene TRBD2, 6 bases. Germline CDR1 and CDR2: MGHRA and YSYEKL. There are 18 residues in the CDR3. Trimming took off 0 bases at V and 4 bases at J, with 21 bases between the two ends. CDR3 in DNA: TGCGCCAGCAGCCAAGAGGAGGGGAAGCGGTCGACGCTAGAGACCCAGTACTTC. Protein: CASSQEEGKRSTLETQYF.

This clone was observed once. J is TRBJ1-3 and V is TRBV5-8, with D hard to call. CDR3 size: 14 residues. Trimming took 0 bases from V and 11 from J, leaving 15 bases between them. Germline V gene sequence: CDR1 SGHTS, CDR2 YDEGEE. CDR3 loop: CASSLGRSSDAIYF. CDR3 DNA sequence: TGTGCCAGCAGCTTGGGAAGGAGCTCCGACGCCATATATTTT. The full variable domain, in which reference TRBV5-8 and TRBJ1-3 provide the parts outside the CDR3, is EAGVTQSPTHLIKTRGQQATLRCSPISGHTSVYWYQQALGLGLQFLLWYDEGEERNRGNFPPRFSGRQFPNYSSELNVNALELEDSALYLCASSLGRSSDAIYFGEGSWLTVV.

The chain has TRBV19 and TRBJ2-1; no clear D. Germline CDR1 is LNHDA and CDR2 is SQIVND (reference sequence). Trimming cost V 2 bases and J 10 bases, with 6 bases left between them. The CDR3 has 11 residues. Here the CDR3 reads CASSIQQEQFF. The CDR3, as DNA: TGTGCCAGTAGTATACAACAGGAGCAGTTCTTC.

This clone was picked up a small number of times. The genes are TRBV7-9 and TRBJ1-2, with D possibly TRBD1 on 6 matching bases. CDR3 length: 17 amino acids. V was shortened by 2 bases and J by 6 bases, with 22 bases between the two germline ends. Germline CDR1 and CDR2: SEHNR and FQNEAQ (reference sequence). The CDR3 DNA follows: TGTGCCAGCAGCTTAAGGGCTTTAATGCAGGGGAAGGATGGCTACACCTTC. The encoded protein is CASSLRALMQGKDGYTF.

V and J are TRBV10-3 and TRBJ2-5; perhaps TRBD1 as D (5 bases). V shed 6 bases and J shed 2 bases, with 10 bases lying between them. This CDR3 comprises 13 residues. Germline lookup yields CDR1 ENHRY and CDR2 SYGVKD. The CDR3 loop is CAIRGLVQETQYF. The CDR3 nucleotides are TGTGCCATCAGGGGGCTAGTACAAGAGACCCAGTACTTC.

The chain employs TRBV11-2 and TRBJ2-7; 10 nucleotides match TRBD2. The V and J ends lost 1 base and 1 base, in that order; junction bases with no gene match: 10. The germline V gene has CDR1 SGHAT and CDR2 FQNNGV. This CDR3 spans 18 amino acids. The CDR3 bases are TGTGCCAGCAGCTTAGCAACCCGCCTAGCGGGGGCGTCCTACGAGCAGTACTTC. Its translation: CASSLATRLAGASYEQYF.

The chain couples TRBV5-1 to TRBJ2-1, with 14 bases identical to TRBD2. V trimming: 0 bases; J trimming: 8 bases; junction bases outside the gene matches: 4. Looked up from germline, CDR1 is SGHRS and CDR2 is YFSETQ. This CDR3 region has 16 residues. This chain's CDR3 is CASSLVTSGGADEQFF. The CDR3 nucleotides are TGCGCCAGCAGCTTGGTGACTAGCGGGGGGGCCGATGAGCAGTTCTTC. Full variable domain (outside the CDR3, taken from reference TRBV5-1 and TRBJ2-1): KAGVTQTPRYLIKTRGQQVTLSCSPISGHRSVSWYQQTPGQGLQFLFEYFSETQRNKGNFPGRFSGRQFSNSRSEMNVSTLELGDSALYLCASSLVTSGGADEQFFGPGTRLTVL.